This TCR beta chain was identified in a study of cytomegalovirus exposure and HLA in healthy donors. Study-wide results and limits: Reported results showed that the classifier diagnosed cytomegalovirus status with high specificity and sensitivity.

The sample holds a few counts of this clone. The antigen is undetermined. Primers included in the PCR were 60 Vbeta and 13 Jbeta primers. Some clones are missing from TCRdb's copy, which holds only in-frame ones; the method was immunoSEQ multiplex PCR. The sample contains about 78,000 clones, around 70% of which appear only once. This CDR3 region has 12 residues. The V gene's germline CDR1 is SGHDT and CDR2 YYEEEE. V was clipped by 4 bases and J by 4 bases, with 9 bases between them. Sequenced: PBMCs. This clonotype originated in a woman between 40 and 50 years old in good health and CMV-seropositive. V and J are TRBV5-6 and TRBJ2-7; no definite D call. The CDR3 reads CASSHTSYEQYF. CDR3 coding DNA: TGTGCCAGCAGCCACACATCTTACGAGCAGTACTTC.